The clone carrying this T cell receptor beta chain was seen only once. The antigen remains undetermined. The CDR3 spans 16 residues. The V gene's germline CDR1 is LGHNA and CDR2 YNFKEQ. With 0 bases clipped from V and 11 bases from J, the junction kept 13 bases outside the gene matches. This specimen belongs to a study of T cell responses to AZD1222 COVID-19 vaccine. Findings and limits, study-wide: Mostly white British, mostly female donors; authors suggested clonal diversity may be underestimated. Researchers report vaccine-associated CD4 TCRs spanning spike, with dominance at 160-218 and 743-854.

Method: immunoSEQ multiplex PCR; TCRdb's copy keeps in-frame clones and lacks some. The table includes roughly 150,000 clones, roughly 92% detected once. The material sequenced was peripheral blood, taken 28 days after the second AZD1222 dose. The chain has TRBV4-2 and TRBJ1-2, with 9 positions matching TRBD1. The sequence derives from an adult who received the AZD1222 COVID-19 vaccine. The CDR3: CASSQDGTGPGRGYTF. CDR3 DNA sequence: TGTGCCAGCAGCCAAGATGGGACAGGGCCGGGGAGGGGTTACACCTTC.